This entry describes one TCR beta chain. The antigen is not known. These data belong to a study of T cell responses to AZD1222 COVID-19 vaccine. Study-level results: Two AZD1222 administrations were followed by greater Spike-specific TCR breadth and depth. Donors were mostly white British, more females; clonal diversity possibly underestimated. CD4 TCRs linked to vaccination spanned spike, dominating at 160-218 and 743-854. Of spike-specific TCRs, nearly half reportedly target regions left unmutated in variants.

Some clones are missing from TCRdb's copy, which holds only in-frame ones; the method was immunoSEQ multiplex PCR. The sample records about 120,000 clones, 92% being singletons. Germline trimming cut 5 bases from V and 6 bases from J; bases unmatched to any gene: 10. This CDR3 comprises 15 residues. Germline values: CDR1 MDHEN, CDR2 SYDVKM. Sequenced here: peripheral blood, sampled 28 days after the second AZD1222 dose. This clonotype was obtained from an adult who received the AZD1222 COVID-19 vaccine. The chain employs TRBV28 and TRBJ2-3; 8 nucleotides match TRBD2. The CDR3 sequence: CASSVAGTSWDTQYF. CDR3 DNA sequence: TGTGCCAGCAGTGTAGCGGGAACCTCCTGGGATACGCAGTATTTT.